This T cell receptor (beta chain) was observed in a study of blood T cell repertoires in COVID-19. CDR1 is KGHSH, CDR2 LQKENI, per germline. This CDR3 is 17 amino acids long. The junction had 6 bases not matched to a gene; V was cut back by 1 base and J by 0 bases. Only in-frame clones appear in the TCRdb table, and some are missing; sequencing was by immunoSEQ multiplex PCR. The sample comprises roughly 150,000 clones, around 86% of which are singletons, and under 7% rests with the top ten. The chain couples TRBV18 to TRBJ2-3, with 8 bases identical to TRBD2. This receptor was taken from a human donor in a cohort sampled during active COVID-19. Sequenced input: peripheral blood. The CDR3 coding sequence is TGTGCCAGCTCACCACTCGGGACTAGTGGGAGCACAGATACGCAGTATTTT. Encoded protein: CASSPLGTSGSTDTQYF.